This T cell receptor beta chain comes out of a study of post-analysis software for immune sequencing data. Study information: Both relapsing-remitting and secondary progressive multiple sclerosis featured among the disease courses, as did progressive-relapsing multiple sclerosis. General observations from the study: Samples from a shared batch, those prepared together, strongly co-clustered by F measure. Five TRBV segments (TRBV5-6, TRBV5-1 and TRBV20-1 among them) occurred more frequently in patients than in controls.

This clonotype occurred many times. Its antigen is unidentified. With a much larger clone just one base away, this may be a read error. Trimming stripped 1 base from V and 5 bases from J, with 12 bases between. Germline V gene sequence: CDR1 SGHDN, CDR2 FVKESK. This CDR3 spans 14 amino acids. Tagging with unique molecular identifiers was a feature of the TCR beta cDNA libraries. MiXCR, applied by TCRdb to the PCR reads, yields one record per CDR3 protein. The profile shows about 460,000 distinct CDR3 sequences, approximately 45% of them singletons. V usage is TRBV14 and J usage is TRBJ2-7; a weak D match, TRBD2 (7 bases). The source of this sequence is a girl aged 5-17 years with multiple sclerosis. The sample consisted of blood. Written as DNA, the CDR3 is TGTGCCAGCAGCCAAGTCGGAGGGGGGGACGAGCAGTACTTC. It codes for CASSQVGGGDEQYF.